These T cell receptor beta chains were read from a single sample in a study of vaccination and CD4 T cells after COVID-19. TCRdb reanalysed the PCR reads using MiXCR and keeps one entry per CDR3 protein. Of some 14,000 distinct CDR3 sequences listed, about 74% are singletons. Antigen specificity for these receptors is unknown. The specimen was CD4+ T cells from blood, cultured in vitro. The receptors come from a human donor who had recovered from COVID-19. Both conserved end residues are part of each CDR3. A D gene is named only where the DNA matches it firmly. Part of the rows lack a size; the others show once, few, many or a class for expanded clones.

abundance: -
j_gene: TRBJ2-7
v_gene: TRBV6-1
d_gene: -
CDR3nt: TGTGCCAGCAGCCTTAGACAGACTGCGTACGAGCAGTACTTC
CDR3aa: CASSLRQTAYEQYF

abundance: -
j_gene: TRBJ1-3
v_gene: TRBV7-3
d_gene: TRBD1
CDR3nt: TGTGCCAGCAGCCGAGCGGACAGGGTTGGAAACACCATATATTTT
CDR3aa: CASSRADRVGNTIYF

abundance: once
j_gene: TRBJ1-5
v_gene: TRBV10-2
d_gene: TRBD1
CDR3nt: TGCGCCAGCAGTGAGGGGACAGGGTGGGGCAATCAGCCCCAGCATTTT
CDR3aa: CASSEGTGWGNQPQHF

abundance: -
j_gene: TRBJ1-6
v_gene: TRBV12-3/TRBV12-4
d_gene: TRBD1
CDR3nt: TGTGCCAGCAGTACCCGGACCGACGCAGGGGGATCACCCCTCCACTTT
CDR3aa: CASSTRTDAGGSPLHF

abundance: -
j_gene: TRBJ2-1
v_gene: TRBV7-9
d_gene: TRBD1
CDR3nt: TGCGCCAGCAGCCTACCACAGGGGTCGAATGAGCAGTTCTTC
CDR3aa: CASSLPQGSNEQFF

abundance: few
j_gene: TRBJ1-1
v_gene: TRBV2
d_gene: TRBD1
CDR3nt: TGTGCCAGCAGTGGGGACAGAGTGAACACTGAAGCTTTCTTT
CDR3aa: CASSGDRVNTEAFF

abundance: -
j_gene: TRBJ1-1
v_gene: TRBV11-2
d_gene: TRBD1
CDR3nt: TGTGCCAGCAGCTCCCGACAGGGAATGAACACTGAAGCTTTCTTT
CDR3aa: CASSSRQGMNTEAFF

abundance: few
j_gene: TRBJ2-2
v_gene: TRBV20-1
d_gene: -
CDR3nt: TGCAGTGCTAGAGTTGGACAGTCGAACACCGGGGAGCTGTTTTTT
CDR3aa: CSARVGQSNTGELFF

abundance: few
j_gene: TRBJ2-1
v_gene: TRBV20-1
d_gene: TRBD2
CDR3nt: TGCAGTGCCCCCCCCGGGGGGAGCTCCTACAATGAGCAGTTCTTC
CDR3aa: CSAPPGGSSYNEQFF

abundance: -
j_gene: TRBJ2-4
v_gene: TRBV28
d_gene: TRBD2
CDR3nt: TGTGGAACTAGCGGGAGAGGGGTTGAAAACATTCAGTACTTC
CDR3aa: CGTSGRGVENIQYF

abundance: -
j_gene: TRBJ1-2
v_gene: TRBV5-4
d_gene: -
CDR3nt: TGTGCCAGCAGCTTGTCAGGGGCTAACTATGGCTACACCTTC
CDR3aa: CASSLSGANYGYTF

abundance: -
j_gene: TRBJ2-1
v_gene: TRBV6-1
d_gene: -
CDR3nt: TGTGCCAGCAGGGGCGTAGTTCCCAATGAGCAGTTCTTC
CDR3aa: CASRGVVPNEQFF

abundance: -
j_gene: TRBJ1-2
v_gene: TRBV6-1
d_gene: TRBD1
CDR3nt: TGTGCCAGCAGCTCAATACCCTCAGGGGGAGACTATGGCTACACCTTC
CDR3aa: CASSSIPSGGDYGYTF

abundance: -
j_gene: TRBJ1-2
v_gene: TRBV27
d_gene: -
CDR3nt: TGTGCCAGCAGTTTAATCGTCAGGGGTAACAACTATGGCTACACCTTC
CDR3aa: CASSLIVRGNNYGYTF

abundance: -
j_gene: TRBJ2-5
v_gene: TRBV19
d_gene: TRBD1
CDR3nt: TGTGCCAGTAGCCAAGGACAGGGGGAGACCCAGTACTTC
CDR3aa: CASSQGQGETQYF

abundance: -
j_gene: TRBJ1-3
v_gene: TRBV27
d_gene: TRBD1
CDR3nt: TGTGCCAGCAGTAGGAAGGGGGCGGGAGACACCATATATTTT
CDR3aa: CASSRKGAGDTIYF

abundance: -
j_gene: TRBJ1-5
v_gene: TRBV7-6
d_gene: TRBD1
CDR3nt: TGTGCCAGCAGCTTAGGCGAGGGGGCGGGCCAGCCCCAGCATTTT
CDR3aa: CASSLGEGAGQPQHF

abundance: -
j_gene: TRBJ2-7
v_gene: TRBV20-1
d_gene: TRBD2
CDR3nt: TGCAGTGCTAGAGAAGGGCTAGCGGGTCACGAGCAGTACTTC
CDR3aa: CSAREGLAGHEQYF

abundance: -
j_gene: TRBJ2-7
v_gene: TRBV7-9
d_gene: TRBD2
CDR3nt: TGTGCCAGCAGCTTAGGGGCACACACCGGGGGACTAGCGGGGCAGCAGTACTTC
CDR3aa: CASSLGAHTGGLAGQQYF

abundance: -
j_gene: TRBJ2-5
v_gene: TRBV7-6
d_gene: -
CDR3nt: TGTGCCAGCAGCCTAGGGGCAGAAGAGACCCAGTACTTC
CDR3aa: CASSLGAEETQYF

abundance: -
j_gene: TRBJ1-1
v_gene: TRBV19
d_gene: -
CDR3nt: TGTGCCAGTATTGGGCCCGGTGTTAGCAATGAAGCTTTCTTT
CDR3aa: CASIGPGVSNEAFF

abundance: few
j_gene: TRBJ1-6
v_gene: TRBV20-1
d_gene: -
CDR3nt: TGCAGCTTTGCCCCCAGGGGTGTCGGTTCACCCCTCCACTTT
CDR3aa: CSFAPRGVGSPLHF

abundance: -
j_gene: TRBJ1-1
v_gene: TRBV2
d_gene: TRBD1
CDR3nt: TGTGCCAGCAGGGGACAGGGGGCTCGGACTGAAGCTTTCTTT
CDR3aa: CASRGQGARTEAFF

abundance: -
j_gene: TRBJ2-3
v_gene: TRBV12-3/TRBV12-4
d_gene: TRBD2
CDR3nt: TGTGCCAGCAGTTTAAGGGCGGGAGGGCCGGTGGATACGCAGTATTTT
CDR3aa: CASSLRAGGPVDTQYF